These 21 T cell receptor beta chains originate from one sample sequenced in a study of blood T cell repertoires in COVID-19. TCRdb keeps only in-frame clones here, not all; method: immunoSEQ multiplex PCR. The table includes 350,000 to 450,000 clones, around nine tenths detected once. The sequenced sample consisted of peripheral blood. These receptors were taken from a human donor in a cohort sampled during active COVID-19.

V and J are TRBV28 and TRBJ1-1, with D unclear. V shed 2 bases and J shed 1 base, with 11 bases lying between them. The CDR3 is made up of 15 amino acids. From germline, CDR1 is MDHEN and CDR2 SYDVKM. The CDR3 bases are TGTGCCAGCAGTTTACACGGGGTCTCGAACACTGAAGCTTTCTTT. It is translated as CASSLHGVSNTEAFF.

This chain joins TRBV6-5 and TRBJ1-5; D is unclear. The CDR3 length is 14 residues. Germline CDR1 is MNHEY and CDR2 is SVGAGI. V lost 6 bases and J lost 6, with 15 bases in between. The CDR3 bases are TGTGCCAGCAGGGGAGCAGGTGGTGGTCAGCCCCAGCATTTT. Translating it yields CASRGAGGGQPQHF.

V gene TRBV3-1 (or the pseudogene TRBV3-2) combines with J gene TRBJ1-5, with 7 bases lining up with TRBD1. The CDR3 has 17 residues. Unmatched junction bases numbered 12, after V lost 1 base and J lost 6 bases. The V gene's germline CDR1 is LGHDT and CDR2 YNNKEL (reference sequence). The DNA for the CDR3 is TGTGCCAGCAGCCAAGGTTCCGGGACAGCGGCCAGTCAGCCCCAGCATTTT. This encodes CASSQGSGTAASQPQHF.

V gene TRBV3-1 (or the pseudogene TRBV3-2) combines with J gene TRBJ1-1, with 8 bases fitting TRBD1. Germline V gene sequence: CDR1 LGHDT, CDR2 YNNKEL (reference sequence). After removal of 1 base from V and 1 base from J, the junction contained 5 bases not matched to a gene. The CDR3 is made up of 16 amino acids. The CDR3 nucleotides read TGTGCCAGCAGCCAAGGCGACGGGACAGGGAACACTGAAGCTTTCTTT. Translating it yields CASSQGDGTGNTEAFF.

The chain links TRBV7-9 to TRBJ2-7; 7 bases are a match to TRBD1. In germline, CDR1 is SEHNR, CDR2 FQNEAQ (reference sequence). V was clipped by 6 bases and J by 6 bases; unmatched bases: 8. This CDR3 is 13 amino acids long. The CDR3 is CASRAQGVLEQYF. For the CDR3, the DNA is TGTGCCAGCAGGGCGCAGGGGGTACTCGAGCAGTACTTC.

This rearrangement joins TRBV19 to TRBJ2-2; no firm D call. Germline lookup yields CDR1 LNHDA and CDR2 SQIVND (reference sequence). The CDR3 consists of 15 residues. V gave up 1 base and J gave up 0 bases, with 6 bases separating them. CDR3 protein: CASSIAGSNTGELFF. The CDR3, as DNA: TGTGCCAGTAGTATAGCCGGGTCGAACACCGGGGAGCTGTTTTTT.

The rearrangement links TRBV20-1 to TRBJ2-1, with D perhaps matching TRBD1 (6 bases). The V end was cut by 3 bases, the J end by 9 bases, with 18 bases between. The CDR3 extends over 14 amino acids. Germline V CDR1 and CDR2: DFQATT, SNEGSKA (reference sequence). This CDR3 reads CSASVAGALGEQFF. CDR3 coding DNA: TGCAGTGCTAGTGTGGCAGGGGCATTAGGTGAGCAGTTCTTC.

The rearrangement uses TRBV4-1 and TRBJ2-3; D ambiguous. Germline V gene lookup returns CDR1 MGHRA and CDR2 YSYEKL. This CDR3 is built from 13 residues. Trimming took 0 bases from V and 4 from J, leaving 5 bases between them. The CDR3 region has the DNA TGCGCCAGCAGCCAAGAATTAGCAGATACGCAGTATTTT. The encoded protein is CASSQELADTQYF.

This clone has only one observation. The chain employs TRBV29-1 and TRBJ2-5; TRBD2 matches at 13 bases. Germline CDR1 reads SQVTM; CDR2 reads ANQGSEA. Trimming removed 4 bases from V and 3 bases from J; junction bases left unmatched: 2. This CDR3 comprises 14 residues. CDR3 protein: CSVAGTSGKETQYF. The CDR3 coding sequence is TGCAGCGTTGCCGGGACTAGCGGGAAAGAGACCCAGTACTTC. The variable domain in full, completed from reference TRBV29-1 and TRBJ2-5, reads SAVISQKPSRDICQRGTSLTIQCQVDSQVTMMFWYRQQPGQSLTLIATANQGSEATYESGFVIDKFPISRPNLTFSTLTVSNMSPEDSSIYLCSVAGTSGKETQYFGPGTRLLVL.

The chain couples TRBV19 to TRBJ2-1; D gene ambiguous. Per germline, CDR1 LNHDA and CDR2 SQIVND (reference sequence). This CDR3 comprises 12 residues. The V end was cut by 0 bases, the J end by 10 bases, with 7 bases between. CDR3 in amino acids: CASSIDSREQFF. DNA for the CDR3: TGTGCCAGTAGTATAGATTCCAGAGAGCAGTTCTTC.

This rearrangement joins TRBV4-1 to TRBJ2-3; D ambiguous. The CDR3 is 15 amino acids. Per germline, CDR1 MGHRA and CDR2 YSYEKL. Deletions cut 1 base from V and 0 bases from J, with 8 bases between. The chain's CDR3 is CASSQVGLSTDTQYF. The CDR3 DNA is TGCGCCAGCAGCCAAGTTGGCCTGAGCACAGATACGCAGTATTTT.

Only one count was recorded for this clone. This chain connects TRBV18 to TRBJ1-5; 7 bases align to TRBD1. Germline trimming cut 5 bases from V and 4 bases from J; bases unmatched to any gene: 5. The CDR3 runs 14 residues. Germline CDR1 reads KGHSH; CDR2 reads LQKENI. The CDR3 loop is CASSGTVNNQPQHF. Written as DNA, the CDR3 is TGTGCCAGCTCAGGGACAGTTAATAATCAGCCCCAGCATTTT.

The rearrangement links TRBV28 to TRBJ2-2, with 7 bases that match TRBD1. The V segment lost 4 bases and the J segment 1 base; nucleotides outside the gene matches: 0. CDR3 size: 14 residues. CDR1 MDHEN and CDR2 SYDVKM come from the germline V gene. The CDR3 DNA reads as TGTGCCAGCAGTTCAGGGGGGAACACCGGGGAGCTGTTTTTT. As protein: CASSSGGNTGELFF. The variable domain in full, completed from reference TRBV28 and TRBJ2-2, reads DVKVTQSSRYLVKRTGEKVFLECVQDMDHENMFWYRQDPGLGLRLIYFSYDVKMKEKGDIPEGYSVSREKKERFSLILESASTNQTSMYLCASSSGGNTGELFFGEGSRLTVL.

The rearrangement joins TRBV20-1 to TRBJ2-7, with D uncertain. Per the germline V gene, CDR1 is DFQATT and CDR2 is SNEGSKA (reference sequence). V lost 0 bases and J 6 bases, leaving 6 bases between the germline ends. This CDR3 contains 11 residues. The CDR3 loop reads CSARESLEQYF. The CDR3 DNA sequence: TGCAGTGCTAGAGAGTCCCTCGAGCAGTACTTC.

The gene calls are TRBV28 and TRBJ2-7; D possibly corresponds to TRBD2 (6 bases). This CDR3 comprises 13 residues. The V gene's germline CDR1 is MDHEN and CDR2 SYDVKM. V was pared by 4 bases and J by 2 bases, with 9 bases between. CDR3 region: CASSSSETYEQYF. The CDR3 DNA sequence: TGTGCCAGCAGTTCTAGCGAGACCTACGAGCAGTACTTC. The whole variable domain, filled in from reference TRBV28 and TRBJ2-7, reads DVKVTQSSRYLVKRTGEKVFLECVQDMDHENMFWYRQDPGLGLRLIYFSYDVKMKEKGDIPEGYSVSREKKERFSLILESASTNQTSMYLCASSSSETYEQYFGPGTRLTVT.

This rearrangement joins TRBV19 to TRBJ2-7, with TRBD1 as a possible D gene (5 bases). The germline CDR1 and CDR2 sequences are LNHDA and SQIVND (reference sequence). Trimming removed 0 bases at V and 2 bases at J, with 8 bases between. The CDR3 spans 14 residues. The CDR3, as DNA: TGTGCCAGTAGTATAGAGGCCAGGGCCTACGAGCAGTACTTC. It translates to CASSIEARAYEQYF.

The chain is built from TRBV19 and TRBJ1-5, with 7 bases matching TRBD1. Germline trimming cut 5 bases from V and 4 bases from J; bases unmatched to any gene: 8. Germline CDR1 reads LNHDA; CDR2 reads SQIVND (reference sequence). The CDR3 contains 15 residues. DNA of the CDR3: TGTGCCAGTAGTCAGCCAGGGGGGCCGAATCAGCCCCAGCATTTT. Translating it yields CASSQPGGPNQPQHF. Together with reference TRBV19 and TRBJ1-5, the CDR3 gives the full variable domain: DGGITQSPKYLFRKEGQNVTLSCEQNLNHDAMYWYRQDPGQGLRLIYYSQIVNDFQKGDIAEGYSVSREKKESFPLTVTSAQKNPTAFYLCASSQPGGPNQPQHFGDGTRLSIL.

V gene TRBV27 combines with J gene TRBJ2-1; the match to TRBD1 covers 10 bases. The CDR3 runs to 15 residues. Germline values: CDR1 MNHEY, CDR2 SMNVEV (reference sequence). Trimming took 7 bases from V and 7 from J; bases not matched to a gene: 10. CDR3 protein: CASMTRQGARNEQFF. In DNA, the CDR3 is TGTGCCAGCATGACTAGACAGGGGGCGAGAAATGAGCAGTTCTTC.

As regards this clone: The sample has other DNA sequences that encode this CDR3 too. The chain couples TRBV19 to TRBJ1-1, with TRBD1 as a possible D gene (5 bases). In germline, CDR1 is LNHDA, CDR2 SQIVND (reference sequence). The CDR3 spans 13 residues. The V and J ends lost 4 bases and 3 bases respectively, with 9 bases between them. The CDR3 protein is CASSTDRDTEAFF. The CDR3 region has the DNA TGTGCCAGTAGTACTGACAGAGACACTGAAGCTTTCTTT.

This sequence joins TRBV20-1 and TRBJ2-1, with 7 bases fitting TRBD2. The CDR3 extends over 11 amino acids. V lost 6 bases and J lost 7; bases outside the gene matches: 3. The germline V gene has CDR1 DFQATT and CDR2 SNEGSKA (reference sequence). The CDR3 bases are TGCAGTGCGGTACTAGCGAATGAGCAGTTCTTC. Its protein is CSAVLANEQFF.

V gene TRBV19 combines with J gene TRBJ1-5; D not resolved. The germline V gene has CDR1 LNHDA and CDR2 SQIVND (reference sequence). The CDR3 is made up of 16 amino acids. V lost 3 bases to trimming and J lost 0 bases, with 12 bases between them. The CDR3 DNA reads as TGTGCCAGTAGTATCACAACCACGTCTAGCAATCAGCCCCAGCATTTT. Protein product: CASSITTTSSNQPQHF.